Shown below are 10 T cell receptor beta chains from a single sample sequenced in a study of regulatory T cells in long-lasting Graves disease. Time point reported: newly diagnosed GD, antithyroid drugs for less than 3 months. The TCR library was made from RNA that had been extracted from PBMCs in TRIzol. With iRepertoire HTBI primers and Arm-PCR of CDR3 regions, TCR beta libraries were built. One entry per CDR3 protein results from TCRdb running MiXCR on the multiplex PCR reads. Altogether some 250,000 distinct CDR3 sequences are present, around 20% being singletons, with the ten largest covering over 11%. The sample consisted of peripheral blood mononuclear cells (PBMCs), taken at new diagnosis, from a patient treated with antithyroid drugs. The receptors were sampled from a female donor with Graves disease.

This clonotype was seen ten or more times. CDR3 nucleotide sequence: TGTGCCAGTAGTATAGCTGGGACAGGGCCCCCCGATGAGCAGTTCTTC. It codes for CASSIAGTGPPDEQFF. The V and J genes are TRBV19 and TRBJ2-1, with TRBD1 matching 9 bases. Germline V gene lookup returns CDR1 LNHDA and CDR2 SQIVND (reference sequence). Germline trimming cut 1 base from V and 8 bases from J; bases unmatched to any gene: 9. The CDR3 runs to 16 residues.

As to this clonotype: Being one base from a much bigger clone, this may be a read error. This chain connects TRBV6-1 to TRBJ2-7; D is ambiguous. Germline loops: CDR1 MNHNS, CDR2 SASEGT. CDR3 length: 12 amino acids. The CDR3 DNA sequence: TGTGCCAACAGTGAACAAACCTACGAGCAGTACTTC. It specifies CANSEQTYEQYF.

This clonotype was counted many times. This chain joins TRBV2 and TRBJ2-7; 8 positions agree with TRBD1. This CDR3 region has 14 residues. With 3 bases clipped from V and 2 bases from J, the junction kept 3 bases outside the gene matches. Germline CDR1 reads SNHLY; CDR2 reads FYNNEI. CDR3 amino acids: CASSDPGQAYEQYF. The DNA for the CDR3 is TGTGCCAGCAGTGACCCGGGACAGGCCTACGAGCAGTACTTC. Supplemented by reference TRBV2 and TRBJ2-7, the full variable domain reads EPEVTQTPSHQVTQMGQEVILRCVPISNHLYFYWYRQILGQKVEFLVSFYNNEISEKSEIFDDQFSVERPDGSNFTLKIRSTKLEDSAMYFCASSDPGQAYEQYFGPGTRLTVT.

At least ten counts were recorded for this clonotype. The rearrangement uses TRBV7-8 and TRBJ1-5; the D gene is possibly TRBD1 (6 bases). V lost 3 bases and J lost 4, with 16 bases in between. The CDR3 loop spans 16 amino acids. Looked up from germline, CDR1 is SGHVS and CDR2 is FQNEAQ. The CDR3 region has the DNA TGTGCCAGCAGCTTGTTGCAGGGGATTGGAAATCAGCCCCAGCATTTT. Its translation: CASSLLQGIGNQPQHF.

CDR3 sequence (DNA): TGTGCCAGCAGCCCAGGGACAGTCTCTGGAAACACCATATATTTT. Protein product: CASSPGTVSGNTIYF. The chain has TRBV7-9 and TRBJ1-3, with TRBD1 matching 7 bases. Germline V CDR1 and CDR2: SEHNR, FQNEAQ (reference sequence). This CDR3 is 15 amino acids long. V was clipped by 5 bases and J by 0 bases; unmatched bases: 4.

In this sample, this clonotype turned up many times. The chain employs TRBV5-1 and TRBJ2-7; weak D call: TRBD2 (6 bases). From germline, CDR1 is SGHRS and CDR2 YFSETQ. This CDR3 spans 12 amino acids. Trimming stripped 4 bases from V and 6 bases from J, with 11 bases between. This CDR3 reads CASSRDFFEQYF. The CDR3 DNA is TGCGCCAGCAGCCGGGACTTCTTCGAGCAGTACTTC.

This clonotype came up many times. CDR3 DNA: TGTGCCAGCAGTTACCTGGGACAGGGGGTCGACGAGCAGTACTTC. It encodes CASSYLGQGVDEQYF. The chain is built from TRBV6-9 and TRBJ2-7; 11 bases fit TRBD1. Germline V gene lookup returns CDR1 MNHGY and CDR2 SVAAGI. V dropped 3 bases and J dropped 5; count of bases not matched to a gene: 6. The CDR3 sequence is 15 residues long.

Only a few counts were recorded for this clonotype. The chain has TRBV15 and TRBJ2-1; D gene uncertain. Looked up from germline, CDR1 is LNHNV and CDR2 is YYDKDF (reference sequence). This CDR3 has 15 amino acids. Trimming stripped 0 bases from V and 9 bases from J, with 15 bases between. The chain's CDR3 is CATSREGLLGFEQFF. The CDR3 bases are TGTGCCACCAGCAGAGAAGGCCTGTTGGGTTTTGAGCAGTTCTTC. Combining the CDR3 with reference TRBV15 and TRBJ2-1 gives the whole variable domain DAMVIQNPRYQVTQFGKPVTLSCSQTLNHNVMYWYQQKSSQAPKLLFHYYDKDFNNEADTPDNFQSRRPNTSFCFLDIRSPGLGDTAMYLCATSREGLLGFEQFFGPGTRLTVL.

This clonotype appeared many times. The CDR3 bases are TGTGCCAGCAGCTTAGGGCCCAACAACGTCCTGACTTTC. It encodes CASSLGPNNVLTF. This chain joins TRBV7-3 and TRBJ2-6; no clear D gene. Germline values: CDR1 SGHTA, CDR2 FQGTGA. Trimming cost V 2 bases and J 9 bases, with 8 bases left between them. This CDR3 is built from 13 residues.

This clonotype showed up just once. This may be a read error, as it is one base from a much larger clone. The chain is built from TRBV5-1 and TRBJ2-2; perhaps TRBD2 as D (5 bases). The CDR3 runs to 15 residues. Germline V CDR1 and CDR2: SGHRS, YFSETQ. The CDR3 sequence is CASSLGSADTGELSF. The CDR3 DNA is TGCGCCAGCAGCTTGGGTAGTGCTGACACCGGGGAGCTGTCTTTT.